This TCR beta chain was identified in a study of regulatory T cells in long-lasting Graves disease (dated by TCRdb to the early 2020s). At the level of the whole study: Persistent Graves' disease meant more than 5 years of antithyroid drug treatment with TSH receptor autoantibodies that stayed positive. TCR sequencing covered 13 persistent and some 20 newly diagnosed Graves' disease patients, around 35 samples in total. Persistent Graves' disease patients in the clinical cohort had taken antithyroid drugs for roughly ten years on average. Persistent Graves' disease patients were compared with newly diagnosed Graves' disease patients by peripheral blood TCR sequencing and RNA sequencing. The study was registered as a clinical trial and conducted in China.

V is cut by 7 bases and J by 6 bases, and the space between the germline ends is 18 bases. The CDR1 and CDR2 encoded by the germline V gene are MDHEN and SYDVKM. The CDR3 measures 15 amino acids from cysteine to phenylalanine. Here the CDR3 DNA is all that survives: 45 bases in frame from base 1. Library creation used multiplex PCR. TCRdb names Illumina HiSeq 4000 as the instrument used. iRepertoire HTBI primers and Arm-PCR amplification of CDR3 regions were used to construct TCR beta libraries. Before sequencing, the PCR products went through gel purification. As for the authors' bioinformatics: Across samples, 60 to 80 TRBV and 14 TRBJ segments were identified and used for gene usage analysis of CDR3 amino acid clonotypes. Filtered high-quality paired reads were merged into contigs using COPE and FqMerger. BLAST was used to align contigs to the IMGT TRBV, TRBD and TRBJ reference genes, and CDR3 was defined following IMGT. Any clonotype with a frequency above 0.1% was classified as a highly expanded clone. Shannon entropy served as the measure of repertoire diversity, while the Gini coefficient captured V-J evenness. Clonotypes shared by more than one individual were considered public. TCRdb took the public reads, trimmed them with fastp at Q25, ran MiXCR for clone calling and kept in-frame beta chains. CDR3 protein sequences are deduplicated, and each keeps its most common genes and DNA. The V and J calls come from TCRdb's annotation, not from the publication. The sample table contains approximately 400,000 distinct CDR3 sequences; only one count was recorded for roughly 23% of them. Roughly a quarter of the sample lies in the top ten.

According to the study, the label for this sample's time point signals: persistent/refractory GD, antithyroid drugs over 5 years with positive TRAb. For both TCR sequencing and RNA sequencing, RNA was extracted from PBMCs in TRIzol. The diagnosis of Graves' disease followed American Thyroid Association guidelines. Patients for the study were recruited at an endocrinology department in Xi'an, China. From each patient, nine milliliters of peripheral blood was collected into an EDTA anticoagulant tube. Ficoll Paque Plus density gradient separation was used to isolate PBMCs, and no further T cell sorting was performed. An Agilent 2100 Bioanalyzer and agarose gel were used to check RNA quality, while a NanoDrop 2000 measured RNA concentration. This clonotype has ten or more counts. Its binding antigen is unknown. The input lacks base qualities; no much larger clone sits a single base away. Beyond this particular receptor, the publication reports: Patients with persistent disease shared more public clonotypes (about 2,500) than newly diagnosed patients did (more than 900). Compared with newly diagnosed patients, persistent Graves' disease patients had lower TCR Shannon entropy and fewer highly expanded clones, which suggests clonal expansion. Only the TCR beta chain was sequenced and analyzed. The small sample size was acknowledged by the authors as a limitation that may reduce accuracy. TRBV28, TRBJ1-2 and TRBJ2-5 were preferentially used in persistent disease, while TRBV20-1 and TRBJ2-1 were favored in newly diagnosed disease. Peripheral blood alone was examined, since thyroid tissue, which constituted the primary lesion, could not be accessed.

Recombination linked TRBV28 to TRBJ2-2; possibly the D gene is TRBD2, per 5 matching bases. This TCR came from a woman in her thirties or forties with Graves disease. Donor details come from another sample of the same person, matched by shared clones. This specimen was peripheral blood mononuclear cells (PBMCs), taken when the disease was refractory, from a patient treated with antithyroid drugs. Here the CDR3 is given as CASTRIVGRSGELFF. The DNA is TGTGCCAGCACCCGGATTGTAGGGAGATCCGGGGAGCTGTTTTTT. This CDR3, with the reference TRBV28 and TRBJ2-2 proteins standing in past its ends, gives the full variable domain DVKVTQSSRYLVKRTGEKVFLECVQDMDHENMFWYRQDPGLGLRLIYFSYDVKMKEKGDIPEGYSVSREKKERFSLILESASTNQTSMYLCASTRIVGRSGELFFGEGSRLTVL.